This T cell receptor (beta chain) was captured in a study of T cell responses to AZD1222 COVID-19 vaccine. Pooled together were second doses at about 4 or about 12 weeks. Concerning this clone itself: Its antigen remains unknown.

The data were produced by immunoSEQ multiplex PCR, yet TCRdb's version contains in-frame clones alone and is incomplete. The sample contains more than 80,000 clones, under 95% of which appear only once. Trimming at V came to 0 bases and at J to 3 bases, leaving 2 bases not matched to a gene. The CDR3 covers 15 residues. The V gene's germline CDR1 is SGHNT and CDR2 YYREEE (reference sequence). Study outcomes and limitations: Spike regions recognized by vaccine-associated CD4 TCRs spanned the protein, led by 160-218 and 743-854. Clonal diversity may have been underestimated in mostly white British donors.

The source of this sequence is an adult who received the AZD1222 COVID-19 vaccine. This material consisted of peripheral blood, taken 28 days after the second AZD1222 dose. This chain connects TRBV5-4 to TRBJ2-3, with TRBD1 matching 9 bases. In DNA, the CDR3 is TGTGCCAGCAGCTTGGAGGGACAGGGTACAGATACGCAGTATTTT. This translates into CASSLEGQGTDTQYF.